This TCR beta chain was observed in a study of blood T cell repertoires in COVID-19. In germline, CDR1 is LGHNA, CDR2 YNFKEQ. V dropped 4 bases and J dropped 1 base, with 11 bases sitting between them. This CDR3 has 15 amino acids. Sequencing was performed with immunoSEQ multiplex PCR; in TCRdb, only in-frame clones are kept and a portion is missing. The sample includes approximately 80,000 clones, about 76% of them seen just once. The specimen sequenced was peripheral blood. The gene calls are TRBV4-2 and TRBJ1-5; no definite D call. The sequence came from an elderly man with acute or convalescent COVID-19. The DNA for the CDR3 is TGTGCCAGCAGCCGGTACTGGGCGAGCAATCAGCCCCAGCATTTT. Translation gives CASSRYWASNQPQHF.